This T cell receptor beta chain stems from a study of control samples from healthy donors and cancer patients. Profiling relied on immunoSEQ multiplex PCR, and the TCRdb table lists in-frame clones only, not all of them. The table records roughly 45,000 clones, 80% to 90% of them present only once. Germline-derived CDR1 and CDR2 are MDHEN and SYDVKM. V shed 6 bases, J shed 3 bases, and the junction held 12 bases outside the gene matches. The CDR3 is 16 residues long. The TCR was taken from a woman aged 45-65 years with lung cancer. The chain is built from TRBV28 and TRBJ2-7, with 9 positions matching TRBD1. The sample comprised PBMCs. The DNA of the CDR3 is TGTGCCAGCAGCCTATCTCGGGACAGGGTTGACTACGAGCAGTACTTC. Its translation is CASSLSRDRVDYEQYF.